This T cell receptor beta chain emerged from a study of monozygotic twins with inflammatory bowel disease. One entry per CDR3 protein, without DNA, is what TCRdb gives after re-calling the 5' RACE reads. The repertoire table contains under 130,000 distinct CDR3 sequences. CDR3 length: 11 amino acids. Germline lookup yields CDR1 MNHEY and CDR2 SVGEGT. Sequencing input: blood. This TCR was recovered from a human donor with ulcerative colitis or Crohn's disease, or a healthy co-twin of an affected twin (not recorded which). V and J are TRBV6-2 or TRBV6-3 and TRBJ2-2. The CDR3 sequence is CASSSAGELFF.